Listed below are T cell receptor beta chains from one sample, sequenced in a study of control samples from healthy donors and cancer patients. Assay used: immunoSEQ multiplex PCR; TCRdb lists only in-frame clones, some missing. The table has fewer than 200,000 clones, roughly 90% seen once; the top ten hold just over 1.4%. Specimen: blood. All receptors derive from a woman in her forties or fifties in good health. Each CDR3 is given with its conserved first and last residue. The order of the fields is V gene, J gene, clone size, D gene, CDR3 protein, CDR3 DNA. The D gene is left open where the match is weak. The size entry is marked missing in some rows and otherwise reads once, few, many or a size class.

>TRBV4-2|TRBJ2-7|.|TRBD2
CASSQLLSGSAHEQYF
TGTGCCAGCAGCCAACTTCTTAGCGGGAGCGCCCACGAGCAGTACTTC
>TRBV4-2|TRBJ2-7|.|.
CASSQIGGTYEQYF
TGTGCCAGCAGCCAAATAGGGGGAACCTACGAGCAGTACTTC
>TRBV7-3|TRBJ1-2|.|TRBD1
CASSLGRGHGYTF
TGTGCCAGCAGCTTAGGCAGGGGGCATGGCTACACCTTC
>TRBV6-4|TRBJ2-3|.|TRBD2
CASSDLAGGADTQYF
TGTGCCAGCAGTGACCTAGCGGGAGGGGCAGATACGCAGTATTTT
>TRBV11-2|TRBJ2-2|once|.
CASSLGTGNTGELFF
TGTGCCAGCAGCTTAGGTACGGGAAACACCGGGGAGCTGTTTTTT
>TRBV5-8|TRBJ2-3|once|.
CASRFRSTDTQYF
TGTGCCAGCAGGTTCAGGAGCACAGATACGCAGTATTTT
>TRBV5-5|TRBJ2-7|.|TRBD2
CASSSAGYEQYF
TGTGCCAGCAGCTCAGCGGGATACGAGCAGTACTTC
>TRBV12-3/TRBV12-4|TRBJ2-7|.|.
CASSFVARDEQYF
TGTGCCAGCAGTTTTGTGGCGAGGGACGAGCAGTACTTC
>TRBV5-4|TRBJ1-2|once|.
CASSSDTMPSGGYTF
TGTGCCAGCAGCTCCGACACGATGCCCAGCGGAGGCTACACCTTC
>TRBV5-5|TRBJ1-1|.|.
CASNNIWGLDTEAFF
TGTGCCAGCAACAACATTTGGGGGCTCGACACTGAAGCTTTCTTT
>TRBV27|TRBJ2-2|.|.
CASSLSLQATGELFF
TGTGCCAGCAGTTTATCCCTCCAGGCCACCGGGGAGCTGTTTTTT
>TRBV3-1/TRBV3-2|TRBJ1-1|.|.
CASSQARTEKAFF
TGTGCCAGCAGCCAAGCCCGGACAGAGAAAGCTTTCTTT
>TRBV15|TRBJ2-7|.|TRBD1
CATSRETGGSSYEQYF
TGTGCCACCAGCAGGGAGACAGGGGGGAGCTCCTACGAGCAGTACTTC
>TRBV6-5|TRBJ1-1|.|.
CASSYRQGTEAFF
TGTGCCAGCAGTTACCGGCAGGGCACTGAAGCTTTCTTT
>TRBV12-3/TRBV12-4|TRBJ2-7|.|.
CASSLARQGEQYF
TGTGCCAGCAGTTTAGCGCGTCAGGGCGAGCAGTACTTC
>TRBV4-1|TRBJ1-1|.|.
CASSPPARLTEAFF
TGCGCCAGCAGCCCCCCCGCTCGTCTCACTGAAGCTTTCTTT
>TRBV7-9|TRBJ1-5|.|.
CASSLAGSNQPQHF
TGTGCCAGCAGCTTAGCGGGATCTAATCAGCCCCAGCATTTT
>TRBV9|TRBJ1-1|.|TRBD1
CASSPQGQAWTEAFF
TGTGCCAGCAGCCCCCAGGGACAGGCGTGGACTGAAGCTTTCTTT
>TRBV9|TRBJ1-3|.|.
CASSKRNTIYF
TGTGCCAGCAGTAAACGAAACACCATATATTTT
>TRBV12-5|TRBJ2-3|.|.
CASGLPSGKRSTDTQYF
TGTGCTAGTGGTCTGCCCTCAGGGAAGCGGAGTACAGATACGCAGTATTTT
>TRBV5-4|TRBJ2-5|.|TRBD2
CASSSSGGGRETQYF
TGTGCCAGCAGCTCGTCCGGGGGGGGGAGAGAGACCCAGTACTTC
>TRBV3-1/TRBV3-2|TRBJ2-3|.|TRBD2
CASSSGLSSGGAVDTQYF
TGTGCCAGCAGCTCGGGGCTTTCTAGCGGGGGGGCCGTGGATACGCAGTATTTT
>TRBV5-4|TRBJ2-1|.|.
CASSLVPDNEQFF
TGTGCCAGCAGCTTGGTCCCCGACAATGAGCAGTTCTTC
>TRBV27|TRBJ2-7|.|.
CASSLSLGGYEQYF
TGTGCCAGCAGTTTATCCCTAGGGGGCTACGAGCAGTACTTC
>TRBV4-3|TRBJ2-7|.|.
CASSQDLHTYEQYF
TGCGCCAGCAGCCAAGATTTGCACACCTACGAGCAGTACTTC
>TRBV4-1|TRBJ2-5|.|TRBD2
CASSLMRGAGETQYF
TGCGCCAGCAGCCTGATGCGGGGGGCGGGAGAGACCCAGTACTTC
>TRBV7-2|TRBJ1-5|.|.
CASSLGAGPQPQHF
TGTGCCAGCAGCTTAGGGGCAGGGCCTCAGCCCCAGCATTTT
>TRBV10-3|TRBJ2-5|.|.
CAISQLYQETQYF
TGTGCCATCAGCCAGTTGTACCAAGAGACCCAGTACTTC
>TRBV19|TRBJ1-5|.|.
CASNRPGSNQPQHF
TGTGCCAGCAATAGGCCTGGTAGCAATCAGCCCCAGCATTTT
>TRBV10-3|TRBJ1-2|.|.
CAISEPGNYGYTF
TGTGCCATCAGTGAGCCGGGTAACTATGGCTACACCTTC
>TRBV28|TRBJ1-2|.|TRBD1
CASRRQGNYGYTF
TGTGCCAGCAGGAGACAGGGGAACTATGGCTACACCTTC
>TRBV9|TRBJ2-1|.|TRBD2
CASSHDGGGPYNEQFF
TGTGCCAGCTCCCACGACGGCGGGGGGCCCTACAATGAGCAGTTCTTC
>TRBV9|TRBJ1-3|.|TRBD1
CASSVDIGTGDPSGNTIYF
TGTGCCAGCAGCGTAGATATTGGGACAGGGGACCCCTCTGGAAACACCATATATTTT
>TRBV9|TRBJ1-1|.|.
CASSARVDSEAFF
TGTGCCAGCAGTGCTCGGGTAGATTCTGAAGCTTTCTTT
>TRBV9|TRBJ2-3|.|.
CASSVGVSDTQYF
TGTGCCAGCAGCGTAGGAGTTTCGGATACGCAGTATTTT
>TRBV5-1|TRBJ2-1|.|TRBD2
CASSPGTIYNEQFF
TGCGCCAGCAGCCCCGGGACTATTTACAATGAGCAGTTCTTC
>TRBV7-3|TRBJ2-7|.|TRBD2
CASSWASGGPNPSYEQYF
TGTGCCAGCAGCTGGGCTAGCGGGGGGCCGAATCCATCCTACGAGCAGTACTTC
>TRBV4-2|TRBJ1-5|.|TRBD1
CASSPRQGDQPQHF
TGTGCCAGCAGCCCCCGACAGGGGGATCAGCCCCAGCATTTT
>TRBV5-1|TRBJ1-2|.|TRBD1
CASSADRGVSYTF
TGCGCCAGCAGCGCGGACAGGGGAGTAAGCTACACCTTC
>TRBV19|TRBJ1-5|few|TRBD1
CASSIVDRGRQQPQHF
TGTGCCAGTAGTATAGTAGACAGGGGGCGACAACAGCCCCAGCATTTT
>TRBV5-1|TRBJ1-2|.|.
CASSADLEGYTF
TGCGCCAGCAGCGCGGACCTGGAAGGCTACACCTTC
>TRBV6-5|TRBJ1-4|.|.
CASSLSTGPGKLFF
TGTGCCAGCAGTTTATCTACAGGGCCGGGAAAACTGTTTTTT
>TRBV7-3|TRBJ1-3|few|.
CASSLGTSGNTIYF
TGTGCCAGCAGCTTAGGGACCTCTGGAAACACCATATATTTT
>TRBV9|TRBJ1-1|.|TRBD1
CASSLGQGATEAFF
TGTGCCAGCAGCCTTGGACAGGGGGCCACTGAAGCTTTCTTT
>TRBV3-1/TRBV3-2|TRBJ2-7|once|.
CASGSSYEQYF
TGTGCCAGCGGTAGCTCCTACGAGCAGTACTTC
>TRBV5-1|TRBJ2-1|.|TRBD1
CASSAQGYNEQFF
TGCGCCAGCAGCGCACAGGGGTACAATGAGCAGTTCTTC
>TRBV11-1|TRBJ2-6|.|.
CASSQANSGANVLTF
TGTGCCAGCAGCCAGGCCAACTCTGGGGCCAACGTCCTGACTTTC
>TRBV18|TRBJ2-3|.|TRBD2
CASSPALGRTDTQYF
TGTGCCAGCTCACCGGCCCTCGGGAGGACAGATACGCAGTATTTT
>TRBV7-2|TRBJ2-5|.|TRBD2
CASSFTSGGMSGETQYF
TGTGCCAGCAGCTTCACTAGCGGGGGGATGTCGGGAGAGACCCAGTACTTC
>TRBV2|TRBJ1-1|.|.
CASSSTENTEAFF
TGTGCCAGCAGTTCGACAGAGAACACTGAAGCTTTCTTT
>TRBV11-1|TRBJ1-6|once|.
CASSLAGTPNSPLHF
TGTGCCAGCAGCCTCGCCGGGACACCCAATTCACCCCTCCACTTT
>TRBV24-1|TRBJ2-1|.|TRBD2
CATAGGAGVSNEQFF
TGTGCCACCGCGGGGGGGGCGGGAGTATCCAATGAGCAGTTCTTC
>TRBV4-3|TRBJ2-7|.|.
CASSPTLDPGEQYF
TGCGCCAGCAGCCCAACACTCGATCCTGGCGAGCAGTACTTC
>TRBV4-3|TRBJ2-1|.|.
CASSQGQSSYNEQFF
TGCGCCAGCAGCCAAGGGCAGAGCTCCTACAATGAGCAGTTCTTC